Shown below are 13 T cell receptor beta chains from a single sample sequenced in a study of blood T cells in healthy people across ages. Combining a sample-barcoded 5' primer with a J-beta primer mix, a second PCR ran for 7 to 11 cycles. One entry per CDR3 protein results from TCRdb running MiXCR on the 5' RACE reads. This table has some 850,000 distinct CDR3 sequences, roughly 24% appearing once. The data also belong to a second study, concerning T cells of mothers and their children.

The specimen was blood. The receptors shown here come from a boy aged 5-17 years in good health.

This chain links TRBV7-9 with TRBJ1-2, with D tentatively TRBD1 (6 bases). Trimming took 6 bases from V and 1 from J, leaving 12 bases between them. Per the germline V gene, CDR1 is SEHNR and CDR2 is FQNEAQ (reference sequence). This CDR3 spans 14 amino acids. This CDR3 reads CASRSGARNYGYTF. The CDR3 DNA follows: TGTGCCAGCAGGTCGGGGGCGCGTAACTATGGCTACACCTTC. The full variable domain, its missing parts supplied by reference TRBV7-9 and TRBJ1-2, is DTGVSQNPRHKITKRGQNVTFRCDPISEHNRLYWYRQTLGQGPEFLTYFQNEAQLEKSRLLSDRFSAERPKGSFSTLEIQRTEQGDSAMYLCASRSGARNYGYTFGSGTRLTVV.

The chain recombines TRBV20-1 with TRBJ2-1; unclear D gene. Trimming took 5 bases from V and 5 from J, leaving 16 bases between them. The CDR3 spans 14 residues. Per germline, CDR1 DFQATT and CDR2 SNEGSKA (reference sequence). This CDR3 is CSAAAGLWNNEQFF. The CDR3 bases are TGCAGTGCTGCAGCCGGGTTGTGGAACAATGAGCAGTTCTTC.

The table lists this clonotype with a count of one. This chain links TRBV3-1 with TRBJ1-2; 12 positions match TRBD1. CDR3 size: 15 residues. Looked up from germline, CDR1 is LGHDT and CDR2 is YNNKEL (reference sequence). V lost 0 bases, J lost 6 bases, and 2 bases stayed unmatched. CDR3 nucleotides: TGTGCCAGCAGCCAAGATGGGACAGGGGGCGATGGCTACACCTTC. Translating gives CASSQDGTGGDGYTF. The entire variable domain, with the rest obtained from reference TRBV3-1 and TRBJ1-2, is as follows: DTAVSQTPKYLVTQMGNDKSIKCEQNLGHDTMYWYKQDSKKFLKIMFSYNNKELIINETVPNRFSPKSPDKAHLNLHINSLELGDSAVYFCASSQDGTGGDGYTFGSGTRLTVV.

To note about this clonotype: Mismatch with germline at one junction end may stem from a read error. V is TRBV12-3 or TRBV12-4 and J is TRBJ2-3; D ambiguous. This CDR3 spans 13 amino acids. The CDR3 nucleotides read TGTGCCAGCAGTTTAGCGATCGCAGATACGCAGTATTTC. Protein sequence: CASSLAIADTQYF.

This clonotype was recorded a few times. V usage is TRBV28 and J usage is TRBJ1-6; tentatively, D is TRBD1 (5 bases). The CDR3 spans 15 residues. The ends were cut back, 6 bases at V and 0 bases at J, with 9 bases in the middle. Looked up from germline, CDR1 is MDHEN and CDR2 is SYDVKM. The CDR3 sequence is CASSRDRSYNSPLHF. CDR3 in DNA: TGTGCCAGCAGCCGGGACCGCTCCTATAATTCACCCCTCCACTTT. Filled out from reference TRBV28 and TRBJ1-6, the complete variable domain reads DVKVTQSSRYLVKRTGEKVFLECVQDMDHENMFWYRQDPGLGLRLIYFSYDVKMKEKGDIPEGYSVSREKKERFSLILESASTNQTSMYLCASSRDRSYNSPLHFGNGTRLTVT.

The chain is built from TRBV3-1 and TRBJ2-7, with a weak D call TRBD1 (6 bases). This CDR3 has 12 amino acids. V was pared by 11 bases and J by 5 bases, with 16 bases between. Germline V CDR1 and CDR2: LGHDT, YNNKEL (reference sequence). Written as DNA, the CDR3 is TGTGCCTGCTCGGGTCAGGGGCACGAGCAGTACTTC. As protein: CACSGQGHEQYF.

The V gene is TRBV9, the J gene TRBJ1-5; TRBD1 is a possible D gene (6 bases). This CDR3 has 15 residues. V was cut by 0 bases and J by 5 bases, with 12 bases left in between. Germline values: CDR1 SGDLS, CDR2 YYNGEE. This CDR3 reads CASSVGGGLDQPQHF. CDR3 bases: TGTGCCAGCAGCGTAGGGGGGGGGCTTGATCAGCCCCAGCATTTT.

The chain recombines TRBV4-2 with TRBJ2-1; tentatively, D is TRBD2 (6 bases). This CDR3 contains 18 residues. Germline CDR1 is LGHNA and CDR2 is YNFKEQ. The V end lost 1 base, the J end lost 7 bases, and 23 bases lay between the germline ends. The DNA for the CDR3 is TGTGCCAGCAGCCAAGGGCGGACGGGGGAGCGGACGGGGAATGAGCAGTTCTTC. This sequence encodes CASSQGRTGERTGNEQFF.

The CDR3 protein is CASSLGVRTASPTYEQYF. DNA for the CDR3: TGTGCCAGCAGCTTAGGCGTTCGGACAGCATCGCCCACCTACGAGCAGTACTTC. This chain joins TRBV7-2 and TRBJ2-7; tentative D call: TRBD1 (6 bases). Trimming removed 1 base at V and 2 bases at J, with 21 bases between. The CDR3 has 18 residues. Germline V gene lookup returns CDR1 SGHTA and CDR2 FQGNSA.

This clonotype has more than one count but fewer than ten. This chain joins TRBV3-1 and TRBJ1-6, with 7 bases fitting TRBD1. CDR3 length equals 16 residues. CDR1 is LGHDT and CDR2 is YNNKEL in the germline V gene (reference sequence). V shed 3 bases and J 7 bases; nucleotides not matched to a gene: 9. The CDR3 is CASSQYAGTANSPLHF. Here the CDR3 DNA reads TGTGCCAGCAGCCAGTACGCAGGGACAGCGAATTCACCCCTCCACTTT.

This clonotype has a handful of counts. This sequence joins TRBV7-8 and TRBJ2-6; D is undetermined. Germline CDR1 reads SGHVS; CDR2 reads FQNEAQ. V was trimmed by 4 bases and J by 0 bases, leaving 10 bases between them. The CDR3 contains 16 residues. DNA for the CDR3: TGTGCCAGCAGCTCCCCGGTCCTCTCTGGGGCCAACGTCCTGACTTTC. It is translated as CASSSPVLSGANVLTF.

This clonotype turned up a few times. The CDR3: CASSLARDSKEGSYEQYF. Here the CDR3 DNA reads TGTGCCAGCAGCTTAGCACGAGACAGTAAAGAAGGCTCCTACGAGCAGTACTTC. The chain is built from TRBV7-9 and TRBJ2-7; the D gene is possibly TRBD1 (5 bases). CDR1 and CDR2 from the germline V gene are SEHNR and FQNEAQ (reference sequence). There are 18 residues in the CDR3. V lost 0 bases and J lost 0, with 18 bases in between.

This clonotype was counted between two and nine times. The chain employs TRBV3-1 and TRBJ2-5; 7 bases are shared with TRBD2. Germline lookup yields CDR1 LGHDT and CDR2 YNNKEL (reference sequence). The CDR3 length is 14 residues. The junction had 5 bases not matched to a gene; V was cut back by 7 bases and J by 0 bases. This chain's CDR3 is CASKRDGYQETQYF. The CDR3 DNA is TGTGCCAGCAAGCGGGACGGATACCAAGAGACCCAGTACTTC.